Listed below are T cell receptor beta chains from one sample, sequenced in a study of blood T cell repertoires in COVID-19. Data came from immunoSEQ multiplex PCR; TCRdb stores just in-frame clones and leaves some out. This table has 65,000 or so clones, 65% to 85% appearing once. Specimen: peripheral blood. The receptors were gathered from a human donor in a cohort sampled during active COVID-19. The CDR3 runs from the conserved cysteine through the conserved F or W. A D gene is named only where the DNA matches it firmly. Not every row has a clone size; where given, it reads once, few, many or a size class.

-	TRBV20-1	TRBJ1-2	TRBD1	TGCAGTGCCCCGGGACAGTATGGCTACACCTTC	CSAPGQYGYTF
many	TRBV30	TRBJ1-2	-	TGTGCCGGCAGGGTTTCTAACTATGGCTACACCTTC	CAGRVSNYGYTF
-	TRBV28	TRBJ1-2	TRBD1	TGTGCCAGCAGTTTATCGGGTTTTATGGACAGGGGCGCCTATGGCTACACCTTC	CASSLSGFMDRGAYGYTF
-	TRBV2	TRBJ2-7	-	TGTGCCAGCAGAGACAGGGAGGTAAGGGAGCAGTACTTC	CASRDREVREQYF
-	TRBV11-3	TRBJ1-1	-	TGTGCCAGCAGCTTAGGGGAGGGGACGAACACTGAAGCTTTCTTT	CASSLGEGTNTEAFF
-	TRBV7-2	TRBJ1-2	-	TGTGCCAGCAGCCCTAGATATCGGGGTCGGTATGGCTACACCTTC	CASSPRYRGRYGYTF
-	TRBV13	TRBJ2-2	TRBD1	TGTGCCAGCAGCCGGACAGGGGTAGACACCGGGGAGCTGTTTTTT	CASSRTGVDTGELFF
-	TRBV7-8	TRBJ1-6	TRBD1	TGTGCCAGCAGCGCAACAGGGGGTAATTCACCCCTCCACTTT	CASSATGGNSPLHF
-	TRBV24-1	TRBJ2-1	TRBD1	TGTGCCACCAGTGAGGGACAGGGCTACAACAATGAGCAGTTCTTC	CATSEGQGYNNEQFF
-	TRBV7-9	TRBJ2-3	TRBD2	TGTGCCAGCAGTTTAGCGGGGGCCCAGGATACGCAGTATTTT	CASSLAGAQDTQYF
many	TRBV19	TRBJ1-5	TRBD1	TGTGCCTCTCAGGGGGGCAGGGGAAATCAGCCCCAGCATTTT	CASQGGRGNQPQHF
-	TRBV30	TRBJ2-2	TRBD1	TGTGCCTGGAGGAGACAGGGGGCAGTCGGGGAGCTGTTTTTT	CAWRRQGAVGELFF
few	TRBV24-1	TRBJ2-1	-	TGTGCCACCAGTGATGGGGCTAGGTCTTACAATGAGCAGTTCTTC	CATSDGARSYNEQFF
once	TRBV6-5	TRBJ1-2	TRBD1	TGTGCCAGCACCCCGACAGGGGGGTATTACTATGGCTACACCTTC	CASTPTGGYYYGYTF
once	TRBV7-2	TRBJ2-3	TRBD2	TGTGCCAGCAGAACCGGGGGGGTTGTAGATACGCAGTATTTT	CASRTGGVVDTQYF
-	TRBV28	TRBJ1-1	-	TGTGCCAGCACTGACGGAGGGTGGAACACTGAAGCTTTCTTT	CASTDGGWNTEAFF
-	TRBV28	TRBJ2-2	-	TGTGCCAGCAGTTTGGGGCCAGGATCGAACACCGGGGAGCTGTTTTTT	CASSLGPGSNTGELFF
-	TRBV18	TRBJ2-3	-	TGTGCCAGCTCACCGGGGGCAACAGATACGCAGTATTTT	CASSPGATDTQYF
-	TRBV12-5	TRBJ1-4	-	TGTGCTAGTGGTTTGGGGCGGAACGAAAAACTGTTTTTT	CASGLGRNEKLFF
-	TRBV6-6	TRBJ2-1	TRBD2	TGTGCCAGCAGTTACCATAGCGGGGGCTCCTACAATGAGCAGTTCTTC	CASSYHSGGSYNEQFF
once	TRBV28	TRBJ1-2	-	TGTGCCAGCAGGATCCTAGGGGAGGCCAACTATGGCTACACCTTC	CASRILGEANYGYTF
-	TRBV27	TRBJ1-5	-	TGTGCCAACCCTATCGGGGGCGGGGGGCGAAGTGGTCAGCCCCAGCATTTT	CANPIGGGGRSGQPQHF
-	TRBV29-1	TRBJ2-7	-	TGCAGCGTCCTTATCTCCAGAAACGAGCAGTACTTC	CSVLISRNEQYF
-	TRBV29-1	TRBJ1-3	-	TGCAGCGTTGAACAGAGGACTGGAAACACCATATATTTT	CSVEQRTGNTIYF
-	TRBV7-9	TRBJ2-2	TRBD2	TGTGCCAGCAGCTTAGATGGGACTAGAGGCACCGGGGAGCTGTTTTTT	CASSLDGTRGTGELFF
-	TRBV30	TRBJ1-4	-	TGTGCCTGGAGTGAACAACAAAAACTGTTTTTT	CAWSEQQKLFF
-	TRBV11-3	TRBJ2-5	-	TGTGCCAGCAGCTCCCGGGACAAAGAGACCCAGTACTTC	CASSSRDKETQYF
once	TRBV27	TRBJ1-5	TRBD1	TGTGCCAGCAGGTTACAGGGGCGGGATCAGCCCCAGCATTTT	CASRLQGRDQPQHF
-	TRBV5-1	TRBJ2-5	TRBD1	TGCGCCAGCAGCTTCAGGGGGCCGTCAGAGACCCAGTACTTC	CASSFRGPSETQYF
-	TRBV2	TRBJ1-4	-	TGTGCCAGCAGACCAAGGGAGAGGGCGACTAATGAAAAACTGTTTTTT	CASRPRERATNEKLFF
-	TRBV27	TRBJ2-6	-	TGTGCCAGCGGGGGGGGCCGAGGGGCCAACGTCCTGACTTTC	CASGGGRGANVLTF
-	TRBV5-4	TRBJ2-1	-	TGTGCCAGCAGCTTGGCGGGTGTAGAGGAGCAGTTCTTC	CASSLAGVEEQFF
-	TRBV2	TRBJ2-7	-	TGTGCCAGCAGTGATTCCCAAACCTACGAGCAGTACTTC	CASSDSQTYEQYF
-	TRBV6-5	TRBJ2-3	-	TGTGCCAGCAGTTACGGGGCGAACACCGATACGCAGTATTTT	CASSYGANTDTQYF
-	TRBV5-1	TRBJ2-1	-	TGCGCCAGCAGCCTAAACAATGAGCAGTTCTTC	CASSLNNEQFF
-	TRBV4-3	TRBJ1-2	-	TGCGCCAGCAGCCAAGGAGGGACTTTTCGAGGCTACACCTTC	CASSQGGTFRGYTF
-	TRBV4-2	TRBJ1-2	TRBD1	TGTGCCAGCAGCCGACAACAGGGGGGGTCTGGCTACACCTTC	CASSRQQGGSGYTF
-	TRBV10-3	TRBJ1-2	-	TGTGCCATCAGTGAGGCGCAGGGGAGCAATGGCTACACCTTC	CAISEAQGSNGYTF
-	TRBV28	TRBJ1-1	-	TGTGCCAGCAGTTTAACAGGGAGAGACACTGAAGCTTTCTTT	CASSLTGRDTEAFF
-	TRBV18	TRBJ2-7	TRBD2	TGTGCCAGCTCACGGCGGCCTAGCGGGATTCGCGAGCAGTACTTC	CASSRRPSGIREQYF
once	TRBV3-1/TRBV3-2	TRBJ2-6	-	TGTGCCAGCAGGGCCTTCTCTGGGGCCAACGTCCTGACTTTC	CASRAFSGANVLTF
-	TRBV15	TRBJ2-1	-	TGTGCCACCAGCAGACTCTTCCCGGGAAACAATGAGCAGTTCTTC	CATSRLFPGNNEQFF
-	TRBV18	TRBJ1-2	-	TGTGCCAGCTCACCACCGGCGGGGCAAGGCTACACCTTC	CASSPPAGQGYTF
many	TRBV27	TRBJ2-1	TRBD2	TGTGCCAGCAGTTCGGGGAGACTAGCGGGAGACAATGAGCAGTTCTTC	CASSSGRLAGDNEQFF
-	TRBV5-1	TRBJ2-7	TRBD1	TGCGCCAGCAGCCCGACCGGGACAGTATACGAGCAGTACTTC	CASSPTGTVYEQYF
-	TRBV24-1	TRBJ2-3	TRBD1	TGTGCCACCAGTCGGTCCGGACAGGGGATCACAGATACGCAGTATTTT	CATSRSGQGITDTQYF
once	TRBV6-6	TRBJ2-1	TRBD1	TGTGCCAGCGGGACAGGGGGCTTCTATGAGCAGTTCTTC	CASGTGGFYEQFF
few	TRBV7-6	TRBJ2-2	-	TGTGCCAGCAGCTTCGTCCAGGGGGGCACCGGGGAGCTGTTTTTT	CASSFVQGGTGELFF
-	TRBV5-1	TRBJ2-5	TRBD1	TGCGCCAGCGGACAGGGGGTGGGAGAGACCCAGTACTTC	CASGQGVGETQYF
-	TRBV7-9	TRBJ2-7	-	TGTGCCAGCAGCTCCTGGGCGGGAAACGAGCAGTACTTC	CASSSWAGNEQYF
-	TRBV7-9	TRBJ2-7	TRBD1	TGTGCCAGCAGCGTATACAGGGGGCGCGAGCAGTACTTC	CASSVYRGREQYF
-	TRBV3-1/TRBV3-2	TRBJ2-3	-	TGTGCCAGCAGCCAAGGAACCGGTACGCAGTATTTT	CASSQGTGTQYF
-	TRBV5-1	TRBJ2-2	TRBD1	TGCGCCAGCAGCAGATGGACAGGAACCACCGGGGAGCTGTTTTTT	CASSRWTGTTGELFF
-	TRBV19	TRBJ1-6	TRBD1	TGTGCCAGTAGTATGTATACAGGGGCCTATAATTCACCCCTCCACTTT	CASSMYTGAYNSPLHF
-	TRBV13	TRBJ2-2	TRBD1	TGTGCCAGCAGCCTCAGGGGGATCGGGGAGCTGTTTTTT	CASSLRGIGELFF
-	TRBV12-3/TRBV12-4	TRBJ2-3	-	TGTGCCAGCAGAGGGGGGGGCACAGATACGCAGTATTTT	CASRGGGTDTQYF
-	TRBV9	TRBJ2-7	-	TGTGCCAGTAATACGGAGGGCTATTTCTACGAGCAGTACTTC	CASNTEGYFYEQYF